This is a list of T cell receptor beta chains from one sample in a study of cytomegalovirus exposure and HLA in healthy donors. Assay: immunoSEQ multiplex PCR; the TCRdb copy retains only in-frame clones and omits some. The sample consists of over 150,000 clones, about 71% of them appearing once. What was sequenced was PBMCs. These receptors were obtained from a woman aged 25 to 39 in good health and CMV-seronegative. The CDR3 runs from the conserved cysteine through the conserved F or W. Each record gives: J gene, D gene, clone size, V gene, CDR3 DNA, CDR3 protein. The D gene is left open where the match is weak. Size is stated for part of the rows, as once, few or many counts, or as a class when the clone is expanded.

j_gene: TRBJ1-2; d_gene: -; abundance: -; v_gene: TRBV7-9; CDR3nt: TGTGCCAGCAGCTTAGTCGGTGGGGGCGGCTATGGCTACACCTTC; CDR3aa: CASSLVGGGGYGYTF
j_gene: TRBJ2-2; d_gene: -; abundance: -; v_gene: TRBV28; CDR3nt: TGTGCCAGCAGTTTAGGGGGGATGAACACCGGGGAGCTGTTTTTT; CDR3aa: CASSLGGMNTGELFF
j_gene: TRBJ2-3; d_gene: TRBD2; abundance: once; v_gene: TRBV6-1; CDR3nt: TGTGCCAGCAGTGTGGGACTAGCGGGGGATTCTTCGGATACGCAGTATTTT; CDR3aa: CASSVGLAGDSSDTQYF
j_gene: TRBJ2-7; d_gene: -; abundance: -; v_gene: TRBV7-3; CDR3nt: TGTGCCAGCAGCTTGACGGGTTTTACCGAGCAGTACTTC; CDR3aa: CASSLTGFTEQYF
j_gene: TRBJ2-1; d_gene: TRBD2; abundance: once; v_gene: TRBV7-3; CDR3nt: TGTGCCAGCAGCCTGCAACGGGGGGGCGAAAATGAGCAGTTCTTC; CDR3aa: CASSLQRGGENEQFF
j_gene: TRBJ1-1; d_gene: -; abundance: -; v_gene: TRBV7-7; CDR3nt: TGTGCCAGCAGCTTAGAACTGGGAGGATTGGCTTTCTTT; CDR3aa: CASSLELGGLAFF
j_gene: TRBJ2-7; d_gene: TRBD2; abundance: -; v_gene: TRBV30; CDR3nt: TGTGCCTGGAGTCCACTAGCGGGAGTGAGCTACGAGCAGTACTTC; CDR3aa: CAWSPLAGVSYEQYF
j_gene: TRBJ1-1; d_gene: -; abundance: -; v_gene: TRBV6-1; CDR3nt: TGTGCCAGCAGTGTCCTCGGGGGTGAAGCTTTCTTT; CDR3aa: CASSVLGGEAFF
j_gene: TRBJ1-3; d_gene: -; abundance: -; v_gene: TRBV6-5; CDR3nt: TGTGCCAGCAGTTACTCGAGTTACCCTGGAAACACCATATATTTT; CDR3aa: CASSYSSYPGNTIYF
j_gene: TRBJ2-6; d_gene: TRBD1; abundance: -; v_gene: TRBV6-1; CDR3nt: TGTGCCAGCAGTGAAAAGGGGGCCCCCCCTGGGGCCAACGTCCTGACTTTC; CDR3aa: CASSEKGAPPGANVLTF
j_gene: TRBJ2-3; d_gene: TRBD2; abundance: -; v_gene: TRBV30; CDR3nt: TGTGCCTGGAACCGGGACTACACAGATACGCAGTATTTT; CDR3aa: CAWNRDYTDTQYF
j_gene: TRBJ1-6; d_gene: -; abundance: -; v_gene: TRBV7-2; CDR3nt: TGTGCCAGCAGCTTATTTCCAGGGAATTCACCCCTCCACTTT; CDR3aa: CASSLFPGNSPLHF
j_gene: TRBJ2-1; d_gene: -; abundance: -; v_gene: TRBV2; CDR3nt: TGTGCCAGCAGGTTAGGCACAGGAGCCTACAATGAGCAGTTCTTC; CDR3aa: CASRLGTGAYNEQFF
j_gene: TRBJ2-1; d_gene: -; abundance: -; v_gene: TRBV19; CDR3nt: TGTGCCAGTAGTATCGGGGGATTAAACAATGAGCAGTTCTTC; CDR3aa: CASSIGGLNNEQFF
j_gene: TRBJ2-7; d_gene: -; abundance: -; v_gene: TRBV7-9; CDR3nt: TGTGCCAGCAGCTTAGCGGGAGGCGTCTACGAGCAGTACTTC; CDR3aa: CASSLAGGVYEQYF
j_gene: TRBJ2-5; d_gene: -; abundance: -; v_gene: TRBV18; CDR3nt: TGTGCCAGCTCACCGGCGGTAGGAGAGACCCAGTACTTC; CDR3aa: CASSPAVGETQYF
j_gene: TRBJ2-2; d_gene: -; abundance: -; v_gene: TRBV2; CDR3nt: TGTGCCAGCAGGGGCAGGGGGAACACCGGGGAGCTGTTTTTT; CDR3aa: CASRGRGNTGELFF
j_gene: TRBJ2-7; d_gene: -; abundance: -; v_gene: TRBV5-1; CDR3nt: TGCGCCAGCAGCTTGAGGCAGGGGCTCTACGAGCAGTACTTC; CDR3aa: CASSLRQGLYEQYF
j_gene: TRBJ2-3; d_gene: -; abundance: -; v_gene: TRBV7-2; CDR3nt: TGTGCCAGCAGCTTAAGCGGACGCACAGATACGCAGTATTTT; CDR3aa: CASSLSGRTDTQYF
j_gene: TRBJ2-3; d_gene: TRBD1; abundance: few; v_gene: TRBV9; CDR3nt: TGTGCCAGCAGCGAGGGGGCTTCGAGCACAGATACGCAGTATTTT; CDR3aa: CASSEGASSTDTQYF
j_gene: TRBJ1-5; d_gene: TRBD1; abundance: once; v_gene: TRBV19; CDR3nt: TGTGCCAGTAGCTGGACAGGCCCGACGCCCCAGCATTTT; CDR3aa: CASSWTGPTPQHF
j_gene: TRBJ1-2; d_gene: -; abundance: -; v_gene: TRBV30; CDR3nt: TGTGCCTGGAGTGGGGGTTGGGGGGAGTCTAACTATGGCTACACCTTC; CDR3aa: CAWSGGWGESNYGYTF
j_gene: TRBJ1-6; d_gene: TRBD1; abundance: -; v_gene: TRBV28; CDR3nt: TGTGCCAGCAGTTTAAGCACAGGGGGAGTTAATAATTCACCCCTCCACTTT; CDR3aa: CASSLSTGGVNNSPLHF
j_gene: TRBJ1-1; d_gene: -; abundance: -; v_gene: TRBV15; CDR3nt: TGTGCCACCAGCAGAGATAGGGAGGGGAACACTGAAGCTTTCTTT; CDR3aa: CATSRDREGNTEAFF
j_gene: TRBJ2-7; d_gene: -; abundance: once; v_gene: TRBV7-6; CDR3nt: TGTGCCAGCAGCAAAACACAGAGCTCCTACGAGCAGTACTTC; CDR3aa: CASSKTQSSYEQYF
j_gene: TRBJ2-2; d_gene: -; abundance: once; v_gene: TRBV27; CDR3nt: TGTGCCAGCAGGAGGAGCCCTCCCAGTTGGGGGGAGCTGTTTTTT; CDR3aa: CASRRSPPSWGELFF
j_gene: TRBJ2-7; d_gene: TRBD1; abundance: -; v_gene: TRBV7-6; CDR3nt: TGTGCCAGCAGCTTAGGTTGGACAGGGGGCTTTTACGAGCAGTACTTC; CDR3aa: CASSLGWTGGFYEQYF
j_gene: TRBJ2-2; d_gene: -; abundance: -; v_gene: TRBV7-3; CDR3nt: TGTGCCAGCAGCCCGTCGACGGGGATTTCCGGGGAGCTGTTTTTT; CDR3aa: CASSPSTGISGELFF
j_gene: TRBJ2-2; d_gene: TRBD2; abundance: -; v_gene: TRBV13; CDR3nt: TGTGCCAGCAGCGGACGACTAGCGGGGAACACCGGGGAGCTGTTTTTT; CDR3aa: CASSGRLAGNTGELFF
j_gene: TRBJ1-4; d_gene: -; abundance: -; v_gene: TRBV4-1; CDR3nt: TGCGCCAGCAGCCCCCTTATAAGGGGACAAGCTAATGAAAAACTGTTTTTT; CDR3aa: CASSPLIRGQANEKLFF
j_gene: TRBJ1-3; d_gene: TRBD1; abundance: few; v_gene: TRBV7-9; CDR3nt: TGTGCCAGCAACGCCCGGGACAGCCTTTCTACCTCTGGAAACACCATATATTTT; CDR3aa: CASNARDSLSTSGNTIYF
j_gene: TRBJ2-5; d_gene: -; abundance: once; v_gene: TRBV7-9; CDR3nt: TGTGCCAGCAGCACAGGCTCAGGTGGGGAGACCCAGTACTTC; CDR3aa: CASSTGSGGETQYF
j_gene: TRBJ1-4; d_gene: -; abundance: -; v_gene: TRBV15; CDR3nt: TGTGCCAGCGCGCGTGCAACTAATGAAAAACTGTTTTTT; CDR3aa: CASARATNEKLFF
j_gene: TRBJ2-1; d_gene: TRBD2; abundance: -; v_gene: TRBV4-2; CDR3nt: TGTGCCAGCAGCCAAGGTACTAGCGCCTTCGATGAGCAGTTCTTC; CDR3aa: CASSQGTSAFDEQFF
j_gene: TRBJ2-2; d_gene: -; abundance: -; v_gene: TRBV4-3; CDR3nt: TGCGCCAGCAGCCAAGATCTTACTCCAACCCCCACCGGGGAGCTGTTTTTT; CDR3aa: CASSQDLTPTPTGELFF
j_gene: TRBJ1-1; d_gene: TRBD1; abundance: once; v_gene: TRBV7-6; CDR3nt: TGTGCCAGCAGCCGACAGGGGAGCACTGAAGCTTTCTTT; CDR3aa: CASSRQGSTEAFF
j_gene: TRBJ2-1; d_gene: TRBD2; abundance: -; v_gene: TRBV27; CDR3nt: TGTGCCAGCAGTTTACTTGGAAGTGGGACTAGCGGGAGAGGGTGGGGTTACAATGAGCAGTTCTTC; CDR3aa: CASSLLGSGTSGRGWGYNEQFF
j_gene: TRBJ2-7; d_gene: -; abundance: few; v_gene: TRBV6-5; CDR3nt: TGTGCCAGCAGGGGGGGAGATCGTCCAAACTACGAGCAGTACTTC; CDR3aa: CASRGGDRPNYEQYF
j_gene: TRBJ1-4; d_gene: -; abundance: few; v_gene: TRBV14; CDR3nt: TGTGCCAGCAGTCGAATTGCCGGGAATGAAAAACTGTTTTTT; CDR3aa: CASSRIAGNEKLFF
j_gene: TRBJ1-5; d_gene: -; abundance: few; v_gene: TRBV5-4; CDR3nt: TGTGCCAGCAGCTTGGGGGGCAGCAATCAGCCCCAGCATTTT; CDR3aa: CASSLGGSNQPQHF
j_gene: TRBJ2-7; d_gene: -; abundance: -; v_gene: TRBV7-6; CDR3nt: TGTGCCAGCAGGGGGGGAGCGGAGAACGAGCAGTACTTC; CDR3aa: CASRGGAENEQYF
j_gene: TRBJ1-5; d_gene: -; abundance: -; v_gene: TRBV5-6; CDR3nt: TGTGCCAGCAGCTTTTTAGGAGGGGAAGTCAATCAGCCCCAGCATTTT; CDR3aa: CASSFLGGEVNQPQHF
j_gene: TRBJ2-7; d_gene: TRBD1; abundance: -; v_gene: TRBV7-3; CDR3nt: TGTGCCAGCAGCTCGGGACAGGGTTTCGACGAGCAGTACTTC; CDR3aa: CASSSGQGFDEQYF
j_gene: TRBJ2-7; d_gene: -; abundance: -; v_gene: TRBV6-1; CDR3nt: TGTGCCAGCAGTGAAGTTGGTGGAGGCCAGTACGAGCAGTACTTC; CDR3aa: CASSEVGGGQYEQYF
j_gene: TRBJ1-2; d_gene: TRBD1; abundance: -; v_gene: TRBV2; CDR3nt: TGTGCCAGCAGTGATCAGGGGGCGCATTATGGCTACACCTTC; CDR3aa: CASSDQGAHYGYTF
j_gene: TRBJ1-6; d_gene: -; abundance: -; v_gene: TRBV5-4; CDR3nt: TGTGCCAGCAGCCTCGGACAGCGTCCTGGGAATTCACCCCTCCACTTT; CDR3aa: CASSLGQRPGNSPLHF
j_gene: TRBJ2-7; d_gene: -; abundance: -; v_gene: TRBV4-1; CDR3nt: TGCGCCAGCAGCCAAGGAAGCCAAAACTCCTACGAGCAGTACTTC; CDR3aa: CASSQGSQNSYEQYF
j_gene: TRBJ1-4; d_gene: -; abundance: -; v_gene: TRBV5-1; CDR3nt: TGCGCCAGCAGGGAGGGCGGGGGTGAAAAACTGTTTTTT; CDR3aa: CASREGGGEKLFF
j_gene: TRBJ1-4; d_gene: TRBD1; abundance: -; v_gene: TRBV30; CDR3nt: TGTGCCTGGAGTGGGGGACAGGGGGAGGAGAAACTGTTTTTT; CDR3aa: CAWSGGQGEEKLFF
j_gene: TRBJ2-2; d_gene: -; abundance: -; v_gene: TRBV28; CDR3nt: TGTGCCAGCACCCCTCAGGGGGGGAACACCGGGGAGCTGTTTTTT; CDR3aa: CASTPQGGNTGELFF
j_gene: TRBJ2-2; d_gene: -; abundance: -; v_gene: TRBV9; CDR3nt: TGTGCCAGCAGCGCTCACAAGCGGGTTTCGGACACCGGGGAGCTGTTTTTT; CDR3aa: CASSAHKRVSDTGELFF
j_gene: TRBJ2-7; d_gene: -; abundance: -; v_gene: TRBV14; CDR3nt: TGTGCCAGCAGCCCCTCATCGTCTGGAGGGGTCGAGCAGTACTTC; CDR3aa: CASSPSSSGGVEQYF
j_gene: TRBJ2-7; d_gene: -; abundance: -; v_gene: TRBV6-5; CDR3nt: TGTGCCAGCAGTTACAGTCAGAGTCTAGCCTACGAGCAGTACTTC; CDR3aa: CASSYSQSLAYEQYF
j_gene: TRBJ2-5; d_gene: -; abundance: few; v_gene: TRBV6-1; CDR3nt: TGTGCCAGCAGTGTCCAAAAATCGGGGGAGACCCAGTACTTC; CDR3aa: CASSVQKSGETQYF
j_gene: TRBJ1-1; d_gene: -; abundance: once; v_gene: TRBV29-1; CDR3nt: TGCAGCGTTGTCTCGGGCACTGAAGCTTTCTTT; CDR3aa: CSVVSGTEAFF